This T cell receptor beta chain was observed in a study of blood T cells in healthy people across ages. Study-level findings and limits: Both naive CD4+ cell counts and diversity were greater in long-lived donors than in aged donors.

Germline CDR1 is MNHNS and CDR2 is SASEGT. The ends lost 5 bases at V and 5 bases at J; junction bases unmatched: 11. CDR3 length: 16 residues. PCR was performed a second time for roughly 7 to 11 cycles using a sample-barcoded 5' primer and a J-beta primer mix. A minimum of 3 million CDR3-containing paired-end reads was obtained for each sample. One entry per CDR3 protein results from TCRdb running MiXCR on the 5' RACE reads. The sample carries about 730,000 distinct CDR3 sequences, roughly 44% recorded once. As concerns this clonotype: The antigen is undetermined.

Caucasian, healthy and from Russia, the donors were aged between about 6 and 90. Each of the donors had ten milliliters of peripheral blood drawn into EDTA-treated Vacutainer tubes. This receptor was identified in a woman in her sixties in good health. Sequenced input: blood. The V gene is TRBV6-1, the J gene TRBJ2-3; the match to TRBD2 covers 9 bases. CDR3 bases: TGTGCCAGCAGTCGACTGGGCGGGAGGGAGGAAGATACGCAGTATTTT. Its protein product is CASSRLGGREEDTQYF.